Detailed here is one T cell receptor (beta chain). What it binds is not known. This entry is derived from a study of Ad26.COV2.S vaccination and SARS-CoV-2 variants. Study-wide background: Ad26.COV2.S arm of COV1001 included the donor.

Profiled with immunoSEQ multiplex PCR; TCRdb holds only in-frame clones, not every one. Seen here are hundreds of thousands of clones, roughly 90% observed once, and the top ten hold approximately 1.5%. The CDR3 consists of 13 residues. Per the germline V gene, CDR1 is SGHTA and CDR2 is FQGNSA. The V end lost 1 base, the J end lost 6 bases, and 9 bases lay between the germline ends. Study results and limitations: Breadth, reportedly substantial, characterized the spike-specific CD8+ and CD4+ T cell responses after vaccination.

Treatment noted: roughly 19 received Ad26.COV2.S at low or high dose, single or two shots; several received placebo; per-sample allocation not given. At day 63 after the first vaccine or placebo injection, samples were drawn. This clonotype was sampled from a person aged 18-65 years who received the Ad26.COV2.S COVID-19 vaccine or a placebo. The J gene is TRBJ1-1, the V gene TRBV7-2; D remains unclear. This material consisted of peripheral blood, taken in a trial of Ad26.COV2.S vaccine versus placebo. The CDR3 reads CASSLGRGSEAFF. In DNA, the CDR3 is TGTGCCAGCAGCTTAGGGCGCGGCTCTGAAGCTTTCTTT.